This is a list of T cell receptor beta chains from one sample in a study of blood T cell repertoires in COVID-19. Clones were read by immunoSEQ multiplex PCR, and TCRdb kept only the in-frame ones, dropping some. The sample has about 68,000 clones, 65% to 90% seen once. The sequencing sample was made of peripheral blood. Source of these receptors: an elderly man with acute or convalescent COVID-19. Both conserved end residues are part of each CDR3. The D gene is left open where the match is weak. Only some rows state a clone size, as once, few, many or a class for expanded clones.

j_call: TRBJ1-1
clone_size: NA
d_call: NA
cdr3_length: 13
v_call: TRBV7-8
cdr3_nt: TGTGCCAGCAGCTTAAAAACAGGGCCTGAAGCTTTCTTT
cdr3_aa: CASSLKTGPEAFF

j_call: TRBJ1-5
clone_size: NA
d_call: NA
cdr3_length: 14
v_call: TRBV19
cdr3_nt: TGTGCCAGTAGTATATCCCCGGGGGAACAGCCCCAGCATTTT
cdr3_aa: CASSISPGEQPQHF

j_call: TRBJ2-5
clone_size: once
d_call: TRBD2
cdr3_length: 20
v_call: TRBV19
cdr3_nt: TGTGCCAGTAGTATTTCCTCTGGCGGGAGGCGCGCTACCTCCCAAGAGACCCAGTACTTC
cdr3_aa: CASSISSGGRRATSQETQYF

j_call: TRBJ2-5
clone_size: NA
d_call: TRBD2
cdr3_length: 14
v_call: TRBV29-1
cdr3_nt: TGCAGCGTTTATAACCCCGGGAGGGGAGAGACCCAGTACTTC
cdr3_aa: CSVYNPGRGETQYF

j_call: TRBJ2-2
clone_size: few
d_call: TRBD2
cdr3_length: 16
v_call: TRBV4-1
cdr3_nt: TGCGCCAGCAGCCAAGTGGGCGGGAGGTCGGCCGGGGAGCTGTTTTTT
cdr3_aa: CASSQVGGRSAGELFF

j_call: TRBJ1-1
clone_size: NA
d_call: NA
cdr3_length: 13
v_call: TRBV4-2
cdr3_nt: TGTGCCAGCAGCCAGGGGCGGAACACTGAAGCTTTCTTT
cdr3_aa: CASSQGRNTEAFF

j_call: TRBJ2-7
clone_size: NA
d_call: TRBD1
cdr3_length: 15
v_call: TRBV6-2/TRBV6-3
cdr3_nt: TGTGCCAGCAGTTACTCGGCGACAGGGGTGGACGAGCAGTACTTC
cdr3_aa: CASSYSATGVDEQYF

j_call: TRBJ2-3
clone_size: NA
d_call: NA
cdr3_length: 14
v_call: TRBV13
cdr3_nt: TGTGCCAGCAGCCCCTACGGAGGAGGGGATACGCAGTATTTT
cdr3_aa: CASSPYGGGDTQYF

j_call: TRBJ1-4
clone_size: NA
d_call: TRBD1
cdr3_length: 15
v_call: TRBV18
cdr3_nt: TGTGCCAGCTCACCAAGGACAGGGGAAGACGAAAAACTGTTTTTT
cdr3_aa: CASSPRTGEDEKLFF

j_call: TRBJ1-5
clone_size: few
d_call: NA
cdr3_length: 16
v_call: TRBV28
cdr3_nt: TGTGCCAGCAGTAGTGGACAGCTCTATAGCAATCAGCCCCAGCATTTT
cdr3_aa: CASSSGQLYSNQPQHF

j_call: TRBJ1-1
clone_size: NA
d_call: TRBD1
cdr3_length: 16
v_call: TRBV4-3
cdr3_nt: TGCGCCAGCAGCCAAGTTGGACAGGGGGCGGTCACTGAAGCTTTCTTT
cdr3_aa: CASSQVGQGAVTEAFF

j_call: TRBJ2-7
clone_size: NA
d_call: TRBD1
cdr3_length: 14
v_call: TRBV28
cdr3_nt: TGTGCCAGCAGTGCACTGGGACAGGGACACGAGCAGTACTTC
cdr3_aa: CASSALGQGHEQYF

j_call: TRBJ2-7
clone_size: NA
d_call: NA
cdr3_length: 14
v_call: TRBV18
cdr3_nt: TGTGCCAGCTCACCATCGACAGATACCTACGAGCAGTACTTC
cdr3_aa: CASSPSTDTYEQYF

j_call: TRBJ2-7
clone_size: NA
d_call: NA
cdr3_length: 14
v_call: TRBV7-2
cdr3_nt: TGTGCCAGCAGCGCCCTGATAGCGGCCAACGAGCAGTACTTC
cdr3_aa: CASSALIAANEQYF

j_call: TRBJ1-2
clone_size: NA
d_call: NA
cdr3_length: 15
v_call: TRBV7-2
cdr3_nt: TGTGCCAGCAGCTACGGTGGACTAAGTACTGTAGGCTACACCTTC
cdr3_aa: CASSYGGLSTVGYTF

j_call: TRBJ1-6
clone_size: NA
d_call: TRBD1
cdr3_length: 15
v_call: TRBV18
cdr3_nt: TGTGCCAGCTCACGCGCACAGGGGAGCAATTCACCCCTCCACTTT
cdr3_aa: CASSRAQGSNSPLHF

j_call: TRBJ1-2
clone_size: NA
d_call: TRBD1
cdr3_length: 14
v_call: TRBV4-2
cdr3_nt: TGTGCCAGCAGCCAAGAACGACAGGGTTTTGGCTACACCTTC
cdr3_aa: CASSQERQGFGYTF

j_call: TRBJ1-6
clone_size: NA
d_call: TRBD1
cdr3_length: 16
v_call: TRBV30
cdr3_nt: TGTGCCTGGAGTGTGTCTGGGACAGCTAATAATTCACCCCTCCACTTT
cdr3_aa: CAWSVSGTANNSPLHF

j_call: TRBJ1-6
clone_size: NA
d_call: NA
cdr3_length: 14
v_call: TRBV4-1
cdr3_nt: TGCGCCAGCAGCTCAGGGGTTGACAATTCACCCCTCCACTTT
cdr3_aa: CASSSGVDNSPLHF

j_call: TRBJ1-2
clone_size: NA
d_call: NA
cdr3_length: 14
v_call: TRBV2
cdr3_nt: TGTGCCAGCAGTGCTGGACAAGGAAACTATGGCTACACCTTC
cdr3_aa: CASSAGQGNYGYTF

j_call: TRBJ1-5
clone_size: NA
d_call: TRBD1
cdr3_length: 16
v_call: TRBV28
cdr3_nt: TGTGCCAGCAGTTTTTTACAGGGGACGGGCAATCAGCCCCAGCATTTT
cdr3_aa: CASSFLQGTGNQPQHF

j_call: TRBJ2-3
clone_size: NA
d_call: NA
cdr3_length: 15
v_call: TRBV6-5
cdr3_nt: TGTGCCAGCAGTTACTCTGGGCGCAGCACAGATACGCAGTATTTT
cdr3_aa: CASSYSGRSTDTQYF

j_call: TRBJ1-6
clone_size: NA
d_call: NA
cdr3_length: 14
v_call: TRBV6-5
cdr3_nt: TGTGCCAGCAGCCCCAGGGCGGGGGTTTCACCCCTCCACTTT
cdr3_aa: CASSPRAGVSPLHF

j_call: TRBJ1-3
clone_size: NA
d_call: NA
cdr3_length: 17
v_call: TRBV3-1/TRBV3-2
cdr3_nt: TGTGCCAGCAGCCAAGATAGGGCCAGGGGTTCAGGAAACACCATATATTTT
cdr3_aa: CASSQDRARGSGNTIYF

j_call: TRBJ1-1
clone_size: few
d_call: NA
cdr3_length: 14
v_call: TRBV19
cdr3_nt: TGTGCCAGTAGTATGATTCCTATGAACACTGAAGCTTTCTTT
cdr3_aa: CASSMIPMNTEAFF

j_call: TRBJ1-5
clone_size: NA
d_call: NA
cdr3_length: 14
v_call: TRBV2
cdr3_nt: TGTGCCAGCAGCCGGTGGGGGGGCAATCAGCCCCAGCATTTT
cdr3_aa: CASSRWGGNQPQHF

j_call: TRBJ2-2
clone_size: NA
d_call: TRBD1
cdr3_length: 18
v_call: TRBV27
cdr3_nt: TGTGCCAGCAGTTTATTATTTAACGCGGACAGGCATAGCGGGGAGCTGTTTTTT
cdr3_aa: CASSLLFNADRHSGELFF

j_call: TRBJ1-1
clone_size: few
d_call: NA
cdr3_length: 16
v_call: TRBV19
cdr3_nt: TGTGCCAGTACCGATGTCAGGGGCAGGGTATCCACTGAAGCTTTCTTT
cdr3_aa: CASTDVRGRVSTEAFF

j_call: TRBJ1-1
clone_size: few
d_call: NA
cdr3_length: 17
v_call: TRBV19
cdr3_nt: TGTGCCAGTAGTATAGCAATACCAGGGGCGGACAACACTGAAGCTTTCTTT
cdr3_aa: CASSIAIPGADNTEAFF

j_call: TRBJ2-1
clone_size: NA
d_call: TRBD1
cdr3_length: 13
v_call: TRBV4-1
cdr3_nt: TGCGCCAGCAAATTAACGACAGGGAATGAGCAGTTCTTC
cdr3_aa: CASKLTTGNEQFF

j_call: TRBJ1-2
clone_size: NA
d_call: TRBD1
cdr3_length: 15
v_call: TRBV28
cdr3_nt: TGTGCCAACAAGAAACAGGGGGCAGGGAACTATGGCTACACCTTC
cdr3_aa: CANKKQGAGNYGYTF

j_call: TRBJ1-4
clone_size: NA
d_call: TRBD1
cdr3_length: 14
v_call: TRBV15
cdr3_nt: TGTGCCACCAGCGCCCGGACAGGGGGCGCGGAACTGTTTTTT
cdr3_aa: CATSARTGGAELFF

j_call: TRBJ1-2
clone_size: NA
d_call: NA
cdr3_length: 14
v_call: TRBV9
cdr3_nt: TGTGCCAGCAGCGTAGCTAATCTAGGATATGGCTACACCTTC
cdr3_aa: CASSVANLGYGYTF

j_call: TRBJ2-7
clone_size: once
d_call: TRBD2
cdr3_length: 16
v_call: TRBV9
cdr3_nt: TGTGCCAGCAGCCTGACGGGACTAGCGGGAGTAACCGAGCAGTACTTC
cdr3_aa: CASSLTGLAGVTEQYF

j_call: TRBJ2-5
clone_size: NA
d_call: TRBD1
cdr3_length: 15
v_call: TRBV7-2
cdr3_nt: TGTGCCAGCAGAAAAGGACAGGGGCTCCAAGAGACCCAGTACTTC
cdr3_aa: CASRKGQGLQETQYF

j_call: TRBJ2-1
clone_size: few
d_call: TRBD2
cdr3_length: 14
v_call: TRBV7-2
cdr3_nt: TGTGCCAGCAGCTTCCGGACTAGCGCGAATGAGCAGTTCTTC
cdr3_aa: CASSFRTSANEQFF

j_call: TRBJ1-1
clone_size: NA
d_call: NA
cdr3_length: 12
v_call: TRBV6-2/TRBV6-3
cdr3_nt: TGTGCCAGCAGTTACTCGGGGACTTTGGCTTTCTTT
cdr3_aa: CASSYSGTLAFF

j_call: TRBJ1-3
clone_size: NA
d_call: NA
cdr3_length: 17
v_call: TRBV4-1
cdr3_nt: TGCGCCAGCAGCCAAGATTATTGGGGTGCAGGGGGAAACACCATATATTTT
cdr3_aa: CASSQDYWGAGGNTIYF

j_call: TRBJ2-7
clone_size: NA
d_call: TRBD1
cdr3_length: 18
v_call: TRBV6-1
cdr3_nt: TGTGCCAGCAGTGACGGAAGGGTGGGGACAGGGCGGCGCTACGAGCAGTACTTC
cdr3_aa: CASSDGRVGTGRRYEQYF

j_call: TRBJ2-1
clone_size: once
d_call: TRBD1
cdr3_length: 17
v_call: TRBV7-2
cdr3_nt: TGTGCCAGCAGCCCCCGGGTCCTAGGACAGGGAACAAATGAGCAGTTCTTC
cdr3_aa: CASSPRVLGQGTNEQFF

j_call: TRBJ1-1
clone_size: NA
d_call: NA
cdr3_length: 14
v_call: TRBV28
cdr3_nt: TGTGCCAGCAGTCAAGGACGGGGGAACACTGAAGCTTTCTTT
cdr3_aa: CASSQGRGNTEAFF

j_call: TRBJ1-5
clone_size: NA
d_call: NA
cdr3_length: 18
v_call: TRBV11-3
cdr3_nt: TGTGCCAGCAGCTTAGCATACAGGGACCCTACCTCTGATCAGCCCCAGCATTTT
cdr3_aa: CASSLAYRDPTSDQPQHF

j_call: TRBJ2-7
clone_size: NA
d_call: TRBD2
cdr3_length: 16
v_call: TRBV27
cdr3_nt: TGTGCCAGCAGAGGACTAGCGGGGGAGAGCCTCTACGAGCAGTACTTC
cdr3_aa: CASRGLAGESLYEQYF